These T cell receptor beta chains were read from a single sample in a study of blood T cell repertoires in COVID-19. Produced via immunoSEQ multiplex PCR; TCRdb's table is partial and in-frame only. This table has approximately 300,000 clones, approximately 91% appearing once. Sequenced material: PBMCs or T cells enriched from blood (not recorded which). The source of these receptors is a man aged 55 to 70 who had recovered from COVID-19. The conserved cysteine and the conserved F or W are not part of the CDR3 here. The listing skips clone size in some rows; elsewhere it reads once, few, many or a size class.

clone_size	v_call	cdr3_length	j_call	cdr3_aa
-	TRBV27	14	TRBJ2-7	ASSSTRQGPSYEQY
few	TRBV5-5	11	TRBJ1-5	ASSTDPWTGQH
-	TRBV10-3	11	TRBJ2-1	AISGVAGNEQF
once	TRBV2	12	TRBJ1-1	ASSVQGRNTEAF
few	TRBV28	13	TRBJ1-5	ASSLFQALNQPQH
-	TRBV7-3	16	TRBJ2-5	ATSGTSGIIGLGETQY
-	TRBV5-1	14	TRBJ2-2	ASSSTGTSGTGELF
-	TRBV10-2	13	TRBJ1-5	ASCDDRGGNQPQH
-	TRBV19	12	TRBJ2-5	ASTGRQDQQAQY
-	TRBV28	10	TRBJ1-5	ASDERGQPQH
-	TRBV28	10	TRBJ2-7	ASSLGGYEQY
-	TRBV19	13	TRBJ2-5	ASSIGGQGAETQY
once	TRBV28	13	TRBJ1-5	ASSQGQGLVQPQH
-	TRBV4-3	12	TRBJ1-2	ASSQSRNVGGYT
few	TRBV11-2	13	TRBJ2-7	ASSLVGDSRYEQY
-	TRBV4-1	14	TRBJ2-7	ASSQGWTGISYEQY
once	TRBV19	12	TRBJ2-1	ASSLRDSYNEQF
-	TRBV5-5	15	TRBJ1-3	ASSARPEKRSGNTIY
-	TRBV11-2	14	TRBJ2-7	ASSLGGVTALYEQY
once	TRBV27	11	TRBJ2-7	ASSLRRLGEQY
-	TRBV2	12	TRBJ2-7	ASSGMAGRYEQY
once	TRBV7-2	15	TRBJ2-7	ASSLVRGRGLSYEQY
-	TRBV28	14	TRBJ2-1	ASSLSSAGRYNEQF
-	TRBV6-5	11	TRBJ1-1	ASRGGVGSEAF
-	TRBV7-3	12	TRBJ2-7	ASSLSDRAYEQY
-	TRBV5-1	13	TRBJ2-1	ASSLAPPGKNEQF
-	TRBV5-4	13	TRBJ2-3	ASSFLGEGTDTQY
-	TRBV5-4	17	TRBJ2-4	ASSLGLAGGNLAKNIQY
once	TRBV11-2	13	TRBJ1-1	ASSFDRRMNTEAF
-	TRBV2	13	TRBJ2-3	ASSRQGAPQDTQY
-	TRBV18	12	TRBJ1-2	ASSPRSDTDGYT
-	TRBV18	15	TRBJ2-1	ASSPTKQGFSYNEQF